Here is one T cell receptor (beta chain) with its context. Its antigen remains unidentified. The data derive from a study of cytomegalovirus exposure and HLA in healthy donors. This CDR3 region has 14 residues. The germline CDR1 and CDR2 sequences are SEHNR and FQNEAQ (reference sequence). The junction had 3 bases not matched to a gene; V was cut back by 1 base and J by 4 bases. Whole-study findings and limits: An ancestry cluster, one associated with Asian ancestry, reportedly showed fewer N-insertions than the roughly 700-donor mean in a later analysis.

The PCR ran on 60 Vbeta and 13 Jbeta primers. Sequencing used immunoSEQ multiplex PCR; TCRdb keeps in-frame clones, though not all of them. The table shows 150,000 or so clones, with 60% to 80% occurring only once. This TCR derives from a woman aged 40 to 50 in good health and CMV-seropositive. This chain connects TRBV7-9 to TRBJ2-5, with 7 bases that match TRBD2. The sequenced material came from PBMCs. CDR3 in DNA: TGTGCCAGCAGCTTAGGCGGGGGTCGAGAGACCCAGTACTTC. Translated: CASSLGGGRETQYF.